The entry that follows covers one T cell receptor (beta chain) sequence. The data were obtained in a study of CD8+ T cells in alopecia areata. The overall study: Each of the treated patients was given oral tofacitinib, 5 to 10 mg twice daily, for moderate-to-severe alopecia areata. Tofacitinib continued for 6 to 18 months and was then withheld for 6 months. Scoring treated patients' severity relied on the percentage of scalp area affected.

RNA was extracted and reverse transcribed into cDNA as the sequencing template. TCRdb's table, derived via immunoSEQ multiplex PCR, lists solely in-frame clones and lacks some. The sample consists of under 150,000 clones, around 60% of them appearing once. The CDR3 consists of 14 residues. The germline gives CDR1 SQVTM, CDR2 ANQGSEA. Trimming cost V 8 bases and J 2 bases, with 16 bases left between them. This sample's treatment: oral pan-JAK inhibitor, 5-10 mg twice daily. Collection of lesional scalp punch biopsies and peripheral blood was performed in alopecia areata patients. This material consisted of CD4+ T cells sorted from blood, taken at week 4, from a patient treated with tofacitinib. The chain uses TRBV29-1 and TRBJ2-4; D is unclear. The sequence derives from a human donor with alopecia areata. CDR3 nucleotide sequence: TGCAGCCCCCCAAGGGTCAGATCCAAAAACATTCAGTACTTC. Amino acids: CSPPRVRSKNIQYF.